The 27 T cell receptor beta chains reported below all come from one sample, sequenced in a study of blood T cells in healthy people across ages. The second PCR ran roughly 6 to 11 cycles with a sample-barcoded 5' primer and J-beta primers. MiXCR, applied by TCRdb to the 5' RACE reads, yields one record per CDR3 protein. The data contain about 1.4 million distinct CDR3 sequences, around 59% of them singletons. The specimen was blood. The origin of the receptors is a man younger than 30 in good health.

The chain joins TRBV7-2 to TRBJ1-3; D gene ambiguous. The V gene lost 3 bases and the J gene lost 8 bases, with 14 bases spanning the gap. Germline loops: CDR1 SGHTA, CDR2 FQGNSA. This CDR3 contains 14 residues. This CDR3 reads CASSFDFGVDTIYF. CDR3 in DNA: TGTGCCAGCAGCTTCGATTTCGGGGTGGACACCATATATTTT. The complete variable domain, with remaining parts taken from reference TRBV7-2 and TRBJ1-3, reads GAGVSQSPSNKVTEKGKDVELRCDPISGHTALYWYRQSLGQGLEFLIYFQGNSAPDKSGLPSDRFSAERTGGSVSTLTIQRTQQEDSAVYLCASSFDFGVDTIYFGEGSWLTVV.

This chain connects TRBV4-1 to TRBJ2-7; 8 positions match TRBD2. CDR1 and CDR2 from the germline V gene are MGHRA and YSYEKL. Germline trimming cut 1 base from V and 5 bases from J; bases unmatched to any gene: 16. The CDR3 length is 18 residues. CDR3: CASSQVFVESGGVHEQYF. The CDR3 DNA reads as TGCGCCAGCAGCCAAGTTTTCGTGGAAAGCGGGGGCGTCCACGAGCAGTACTTC.

There are a few counts of this clonotype. CDR3 sequence (DNA): TGCGCCAGCAGCCATTTGAGGAGGACCAACACTGAAGCTTTCTTT. Its translation: CASSHLRRTNTEAFF. The chain employs TRBV4-1 and TRBJ1-1; unclear D gene. The V gene's germline CDR1 is MGHRA and CDR2 YSYEKL. This CDR3 is 15 amino acids long. V lost 3 bases and J lost 2, with 13 bases in between.

The J gene is TRBJ1-2, the V gene TRBV14; no reliable D call. Germline CDR1 reads SGHDN; CDR2 reads FVKESK. Trimming removed 4 bases at V and 4 bases at J, with 13 bases between. The CDR3 runs 14 residues. The CDR3 protein is CASSPRWRAYGYTF. CDR3 DNA sequence: TGTGCCAGCAGCCCGCGTTGGAGGGCCTATGGCTACACCTTC.

The V call is TRBV2, the J call TRBJ1-4, with TRBD1 as a possible D gene (6 bases). Germline V CDR1 and CDR2: SNHLY, FYNNEI. Trimming took off 5 bases at V and 8 bases at J, with 18 bases between the two ends. This CDR3 has 15 amino acids. The CDR3 coding sequence is TGTGCCAGCAGTCTTTACAGGGTCTCGGGAGAAAAACTGTTTTTT. As protein: CASSLYRVSGEKLFF.

The chain uses TRBV30 and TRBJ1-2, with TRBD1 as a possible D gene (5 bases). Germline V gene data show CDR1 as GTSNPN and CDR2 as SVGIG (reference sequence). The V end was cut by 8 bases, the J end by 4 bases, with 17 bases between. The CDR3 totals 13 residues. Here the CDR3 DNA reads TGTGCCGGACGGGACGAGGCCTCCTATGGCTACACCTTC. Its translation: CAGRDEASYGYTF. The full variable domain, rest sourced from reference TRBV30 and TRBJ1-2, is SQTIHQWPATLVQPVGSPLSLECTVEGTSNPNLYWYRQAAGRGLQLLFYSVGIGQISSEVPQNLSASRPQDRQFILSSKKLLLSDSGFYLCAGRDEASYGYTFGSGTRLTVV.

The chain has TRBV27 and TRBJ2-5, with a weak D call TRBD2 (5 bases). The end of the DNA is better explained by TRBJ2-7, so the J call may be wrong. The CDR3 runs 14 residues. Germline V lookup: CDR1 MNHEY, CDR2 SMNVEV (reference sequence). DNA for the CDR3: TGTGCCAGCAGCCTCAAGACTAATAGCTACGAGCAGTACTTC. Its protein product is CASSLKTNSYEQYF.

The J gene is TRBJ2-2, the V gene TRBV9; weak D call: TRBD2 (5 bases). Trimming removed 2 bases at V and 4 bases at J, with 15 bases between. Germline V lookup: CDR1 SGDLS, CDR2 YYNGEE. The CDR3 has 16 amino acids. CDR3 protein: CASSVRLARSTGELFF. The CDR3 DNA reads TGTGCCAGCAGCGTGCGCCTAGCTAGGAGCACCGGGGAGCTGTTTTTT.

The rearrangement links TRBV7-9 to TRBJ1-2; 8 nucleotides agree with TRBD1. The trim removed 1 base at V and 6 bases at J, leaving 10 bases unmatched. This CDR3 comprises 16 residues. Germline V gene lookup returns CDR1 SEHNR and CDR2 FQNEAQ (reference sequence). DNA for the CDR3: TGTGCCAGCAGCTTAGTTACCACAGGGGGGAATGATGGCTACACCTTC. Its protein product is CASSLVTTGGNDGYTF.

The V and J genes are TRBV27 and TRBJ2-1, with TRBD2 matching 7 bases. The V and J ends lost 2 bases and 5 bases, in that order; junction bases with no gene match: 9. The germline CDR1 and CDR2 sequences are MNHEY and SMNVEV (reference sequence). This CDR3 is built from 16 residues. CDR3 region: CASSLGLAVGNNEQFF. As DNA, the CDR3 is TGTGCCAGCAGTTTAGGGCTAGCGGTGGGAAACAATGAGCAGTTCTTC.

The chain couples TRBV3-1 to TRBJ1-2, with 8 bases fitting TRBD1. Germline CDR1 reads LGHDT; CDR2 reads YNNKEL (reference sequence). This CDR3 is 15 amino acids long. With 4 bases clipped from V and 4 bases from J, the junction kept 8 bases outside the gene matches. The CDR3 coding sequence is TGTGCCAGCAGCCCTAACAGGGGGAATGTCTATGGCTACACCTTC. It yields the protein CASSPNRGNVYGYTF. The full variable domain, completed using reference TRBV3-1 and TRBJ1-2, is DTAVSQTPKYLVTQMGNDKSIKCEQNLGHDTMYWYKQDSKKFLKIMFSYNNKELIINETVPNRFSPKSPDKAHLNLHINSLELGDSAVYFCASSPNRGNVYGYTFGSGTRLTVV.

This clonotype came up a few times. The rearrangement links TRBV10-3 to TRBJ2-1, with 11 bases identical to TRBD2. Germline values: CDR1 ENHRY, CDR2 SYGVKD. V shed 6 bases, J shed 4 bases, and the junction held 2 bases outside the gene matches. The CDR3 has 14 amino acids. The CDR3 DNA follows: TGTGCCATCAGGGGACTAGCGGCATACAATGAGCAGTTCTTC. Protein: CAIRGLAAYNEQFF.

This clonotype has a handful of counts. The rearrangement joins TRBV6-6 to TRBJ2-7; D ambiguous. V was cut by 2 bases and J by 9 bases, with 8 bases left in between. From germline, CDR1 is MNHNY and CDR2 SVGAGI (reference sequence). This CDR3 region has 11 residues. The CDR3 DNA reads as TGTGCCAGCAGTTACGGTCAAGCGCAGTACTTC. Translating it yields CASSYGQAQYF.

The chain combines TRBV4-3 with TRBJ1-3; unclear D gene. The CDR3 is made up of 15 amino acids. Germline CDR1 and CDR2: LGHNA and YSLEER. V lost 0 bases, J lost 0 bases, and 6 bases lay in between. The CDR3 sequence: CASSQDSSSGNTIYF. The CDR3 nucleotides are TGCGCCAGCAGCCAAGACAGCAGCTCTGGAAACACCATATATTTT.

The V and J genes are TRBV20-1 and TRBJ2-5; 9 nucleotides align to TRBD1. The germline CDR1 and CDR2 sequences are DFQATT and SNEGSKA (reference sequence). CDR3 length: 18 residues. J lost 4 bases, V lost 4 bases, and 19 bases had no gene match. The CDR3 loop is CSATILDRGGLIGETQYF. The CDR3 DNA reads as TGCAGTGCTACTATACTGGACAGGGGTGGCCTTATAGGAGAGACCCAGTACTTC.

The chain combines TRBV5-6 with TRBJ2-4; 7 nucleotides align to TRBD2. The end of the DNA is better explained by TRBJ2-7, so the J call may be wrong. The CDR3 has 15 residues. Germline CDR1 is SGHDT and CDR2 is YYEEEE. The CDR3 is CASSLAWGGVDEQYF. DNA for the CDR3: TGTGCCAGCAGCTTGGCCTGGGGAGGGGTCGACGAGCAGTACTTC.

V is TRBV2 and J is TRBJ1-5, with 8 bases matching TRBD1. CDR3 length: 15 amino acids. V lost 8 bases, J lost 2 bases, and 8 bases stayed unmatched. CDR1 is SNHLY, CDR2 FYNNEI, per germline. CDR3 region: CASGRTGSGNQPQHF. In DNA form, the CDR3 reads TGTGCCAGCGGAAGGACAGGGAGTGGCAATCAGCCCCAGCATTTT.

This clonotype was found many times. The rearrangement uses TRBV4-3 and TRBJ2-1; 11 positions match TRBD2. The CDR3 loop spans 16 amino acids. Germline V lookup: CDR1 LGHNA, CDR2 YSLEER. With 0 bases clipped from V and 3 bases from J, the junction kept 1 base outside the gene matches. The CDR3, as DNA: TGCGCCAGCAGCCAAGACCTAGCGGGGGGCTACAATGAGCAGTTCTTC. Encoded protein: CASSQDLAGGYNEQFF.

This chain connects TRBV6-1 to TRBJ2-6, with TRBD2 as a possible D gene (6 bases). This CDR3 contains 16 residues. The V and J ends lost 3 bases and 4 bases respectively, with 13 bases between them. CDR1 and CDR2 (germline): MNHNS, SASEGT. For the CDR3, the DNA is TGTGCCAGCAGTGATATGGGAGGTTACGGGGCCAACGTCCTGACTTTC. Its translation: CASSDMGGYGANVLTF.

This chain joins TRBV20-1 and TRBJ2-1; D is unclear. The end of the DNA aligns better with TRBJ2-7, so the J call may be wrong. Germline assignment: CDR1 DFQATT and CDR2 SNEGSKA (reference sequence). The CDR3 sequence is 14 residues long. CDR3 region: CSAPLFGPFNEQYF. The CDR3 DNA reads TGCAGTGCTCCTTTGTTTGGTCCCTTCAATGAGCAGTACTTC.

V is TRBV21-1 and J is TRBJ2-7; whether TRBD1, the table's D call, matches the DNA was not checked. TRBV21-1 is listed as a pseudogene. The CDR3 is made up of 17 amino acids. In DNA form, the CDR3 reads TGTGCCAGCAGCAGATGCCTACAGGGGTCGACCCCCTACGAGCAGTACTTC. Protein: CASSRCLQGSTPYEQYF.

CDR3 in amino acids: CASSLGGALYNEQFF. The CDR3 bases are TGTGCCAGCAGCTTAGGTGGGGCACTCTACAATGAGCAGTTCTTC. The chain carries TRBV7-2 and TRBJ2-1; the D gene is possibly TRBD1 (5 bases). With 1 base removed from V and 3 bases from J, the gap between germline ends came to 10 bases. Germline lookup yields CDR1 SGHTA and CDR2 FQGNSA. The CDR3 loop spans 15 amino acids.

This clonotype was picked up one time. The CDR3 nucleotides read TGTGCCAGCACCCCTACTCGGCGGCGAGAGACCCAGTACTTC. Residues: CASTPTRRRETQYF. The chain joins TRBV5-6 to TRBJ2-5; D gene unclear. CDR1 is SGHDT and CDR2 is YYEEEE in the germline V gene. V lost 6 bases to trimming and J lost 4 bases, with 16 bases between them. This CDR3 has 14 amino acids. The variable domain in full, with the rest retrieved from reference TRBV5-6 and TRBJ2-5, is DAGVTQSPTHLIKTRGQQVTLRCSPKSGHDTVSWYQQALGQGPQFIFQYYEEEERQRGNFPDRFSGHQFPNYSSELNVNALLLGDSALYLCASTPTRRRETQYFGPGTRLLVL.

This chain links TRBV7-8 with TRBJ2-5, with D unclear. The CDR3 loop spans 15 amino acids. The V gene lost 3 bases and the J gene lost 2 bases, with 13 bases spanning the gap. Germline V CDR1 and CDR2: SGHVS, FQNEAQ. As DNA, the CDR3 is TGTGCCAGCAGCTTCTCCAGACCGGATCAAGAGACCCAGTACTTC. It specifies CASSFSRPDQETQYF.

The chain couples TRBV6-2 or TRBV6-3 to TRBJ1-4; the D gene is possibly TRBD1 (5 bases). V lost 6 bases and J lost 7, with 15 bases in between. CDR1 is MNHEY, CDR2 SVGEGT, per germline. There are 14 residues in the CDR3. The CDR3 region has the DNA TGTGCCAGCAGCCCCGGGACGAATGCTGAAAAACTGTTTTTT. This sequence encodes CASSPGTNAEKLFF.

This CDR3 is CASSNGGLFEDEQFF. The CDR3 DNA reads as TGTGCCAGCAGCAACGGGGGCCTTTTTGAGGATGAGCAGTTCTTC. V gene TRBV4-2 combines with J gene TRBJ2-1; D assignment may be TRBD1 or TRBD2 (6 bases each). The CDR3 runs to 15 residues. Between the trimmed V and J ends, which lost 5 bases and 8 bases, there was a span of 19 bases. The germline V gene has CDR1 LGHNA and CDR2 YNFKEQ.

This clonotype was picked up a small number of times. The chain employs TRBV20-1 and TRBJ2-4, with D possibly called TRBD1 or TRBD2 (6 bases each). The CDR3 extends over 15 amino acids. V was cut by 3 bases and J by 1 base, with 13 bases left in between. The germline CDR1 and CDR2 sequences are DFQATT and SNEGSKA (reference sequence). CDR3 region: CSAREGGTAKNIQYF. The DNA of the CDR3 is TGCAGTGCTAGGGAGGGGGGTACGGCCAAAAACATTCAGTACTTC.